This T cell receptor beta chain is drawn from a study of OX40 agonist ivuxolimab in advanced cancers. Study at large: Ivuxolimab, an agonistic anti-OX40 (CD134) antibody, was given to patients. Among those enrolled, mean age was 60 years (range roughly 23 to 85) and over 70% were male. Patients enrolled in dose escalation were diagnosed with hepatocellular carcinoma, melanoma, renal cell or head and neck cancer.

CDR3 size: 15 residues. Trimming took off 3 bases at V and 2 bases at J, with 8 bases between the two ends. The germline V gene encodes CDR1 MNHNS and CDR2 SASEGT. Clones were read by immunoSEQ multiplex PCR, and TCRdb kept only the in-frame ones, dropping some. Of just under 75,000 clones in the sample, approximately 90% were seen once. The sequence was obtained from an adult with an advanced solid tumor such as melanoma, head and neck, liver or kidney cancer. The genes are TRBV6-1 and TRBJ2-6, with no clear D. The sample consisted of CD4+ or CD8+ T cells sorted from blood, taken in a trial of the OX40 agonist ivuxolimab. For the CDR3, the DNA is TGTGCCAGCAGTGAGATGGGGACTGGGGCCAACGTCCTGACTTTC. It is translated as CASSEMGTGANVLTF.